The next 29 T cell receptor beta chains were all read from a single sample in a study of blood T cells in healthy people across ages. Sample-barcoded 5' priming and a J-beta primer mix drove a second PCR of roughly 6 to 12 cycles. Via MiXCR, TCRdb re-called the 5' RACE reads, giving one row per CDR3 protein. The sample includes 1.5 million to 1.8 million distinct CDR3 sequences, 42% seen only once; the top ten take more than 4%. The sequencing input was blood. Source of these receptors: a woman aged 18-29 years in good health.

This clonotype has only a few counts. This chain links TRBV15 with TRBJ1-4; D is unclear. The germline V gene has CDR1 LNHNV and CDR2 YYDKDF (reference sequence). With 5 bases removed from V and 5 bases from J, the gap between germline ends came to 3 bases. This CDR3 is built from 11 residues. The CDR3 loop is CATSENEKLFF. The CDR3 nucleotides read TGTGCCACCAGCGAAAATGAAAAACTGTTTTTT.

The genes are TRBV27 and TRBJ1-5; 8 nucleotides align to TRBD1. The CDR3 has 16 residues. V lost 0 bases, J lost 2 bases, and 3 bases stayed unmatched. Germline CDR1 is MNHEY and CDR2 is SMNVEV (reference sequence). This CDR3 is CASSLSPGQGNQPQHF. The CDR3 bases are TGTGCCAGCAGTTTATCCCCGGGACAGGGCAATCAGCCCCAGCATTTT.

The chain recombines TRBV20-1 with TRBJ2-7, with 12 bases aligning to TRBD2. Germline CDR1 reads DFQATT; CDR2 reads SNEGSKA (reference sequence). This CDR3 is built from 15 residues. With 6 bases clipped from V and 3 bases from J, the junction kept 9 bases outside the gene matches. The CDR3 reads CSAPRLAGANYEQYF. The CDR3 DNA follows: TGCAGTGCCCCGAGACTAGCGGGGGCGAACTACGAGCAGTACTTC.

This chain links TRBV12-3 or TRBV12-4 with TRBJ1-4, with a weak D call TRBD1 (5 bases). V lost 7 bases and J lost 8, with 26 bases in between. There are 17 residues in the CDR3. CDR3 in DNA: TGTGCCAGCACCCCGTGGGGACTCACGAACTGGCACGAAAAACTGTTTTTT. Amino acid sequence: CASTPWGLTNWHEKLFF.

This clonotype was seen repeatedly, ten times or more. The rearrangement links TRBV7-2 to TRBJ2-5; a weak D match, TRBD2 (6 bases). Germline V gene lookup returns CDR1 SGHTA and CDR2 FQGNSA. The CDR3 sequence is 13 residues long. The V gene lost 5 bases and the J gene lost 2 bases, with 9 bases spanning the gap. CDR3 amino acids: CASSRGTQETQYF. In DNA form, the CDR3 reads TGTGCCAGCAGCCGCGGGACTCAAGAGACCCAGTACTTC.

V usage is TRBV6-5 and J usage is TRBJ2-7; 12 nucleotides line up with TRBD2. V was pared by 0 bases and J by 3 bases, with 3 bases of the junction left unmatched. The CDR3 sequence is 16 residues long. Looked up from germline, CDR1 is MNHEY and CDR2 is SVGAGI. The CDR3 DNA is TGTGCCAGCAGTTACTCGTTACTAGCGGGGGGCTACGAGCAGTACTTC. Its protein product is CASSYSLLAGGYEQYF.

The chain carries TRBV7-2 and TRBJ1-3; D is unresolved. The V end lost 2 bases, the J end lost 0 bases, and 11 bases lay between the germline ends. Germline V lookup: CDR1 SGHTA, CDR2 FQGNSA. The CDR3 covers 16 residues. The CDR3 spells CASSLTSVPSGNTIYF. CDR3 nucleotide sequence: TGTGCCAGCAGCTTAACGTCGGTCCCCTCTGGAAACACCATATATTTT.

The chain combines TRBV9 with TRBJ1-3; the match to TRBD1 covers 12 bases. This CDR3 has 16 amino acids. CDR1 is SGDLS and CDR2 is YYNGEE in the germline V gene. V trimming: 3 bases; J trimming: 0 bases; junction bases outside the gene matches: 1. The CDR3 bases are TGTGCCAGCAGCGGGGACAGGGGGCTCTCTGGAAACACCATATATTTT. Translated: CASSGDRGLSGNTIYF.

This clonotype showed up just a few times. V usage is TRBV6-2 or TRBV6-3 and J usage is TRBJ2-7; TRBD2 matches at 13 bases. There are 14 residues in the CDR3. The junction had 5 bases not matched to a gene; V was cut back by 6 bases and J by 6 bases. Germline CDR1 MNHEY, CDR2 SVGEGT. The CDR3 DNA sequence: TGTGCCAGCAGATTGGGACTAGCGGGACGCGAGCAGTACTTC. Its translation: CASRLGLAGREQYF.

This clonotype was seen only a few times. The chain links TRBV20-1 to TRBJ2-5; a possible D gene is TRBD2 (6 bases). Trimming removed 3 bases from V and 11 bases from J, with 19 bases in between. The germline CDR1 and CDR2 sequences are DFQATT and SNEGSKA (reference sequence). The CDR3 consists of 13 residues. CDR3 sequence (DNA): TGCAGTGCTAGTCTGGGCAGAAAAAGCGGGCAGTACTTC. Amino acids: CSASLGRKSGQYF.

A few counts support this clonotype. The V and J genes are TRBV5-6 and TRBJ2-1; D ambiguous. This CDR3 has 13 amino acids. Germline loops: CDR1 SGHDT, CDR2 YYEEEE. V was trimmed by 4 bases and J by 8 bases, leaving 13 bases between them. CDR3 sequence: CASSQVAADEQFF. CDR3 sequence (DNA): TGTGCCAGCAGCCAGGTTGCGGCCGATGAGCAGTTCTTC.

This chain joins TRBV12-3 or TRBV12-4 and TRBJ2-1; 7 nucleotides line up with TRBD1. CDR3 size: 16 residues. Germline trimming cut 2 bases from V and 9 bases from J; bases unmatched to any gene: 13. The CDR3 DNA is TGTGCCAGCAGTTTACAGGAGACAGGGTTTGCAACTGAGCAGTTCTTC. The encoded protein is CASSLQETGFATEQFF.

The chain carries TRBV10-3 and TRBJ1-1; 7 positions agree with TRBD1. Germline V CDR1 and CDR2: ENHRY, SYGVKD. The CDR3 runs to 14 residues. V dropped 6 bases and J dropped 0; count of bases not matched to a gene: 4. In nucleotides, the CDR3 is TGTGCCATCAGGAGGGACAGCCTGAACACTGAAGCTTTCTTT. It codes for CAIRRDSLNTEAFF.

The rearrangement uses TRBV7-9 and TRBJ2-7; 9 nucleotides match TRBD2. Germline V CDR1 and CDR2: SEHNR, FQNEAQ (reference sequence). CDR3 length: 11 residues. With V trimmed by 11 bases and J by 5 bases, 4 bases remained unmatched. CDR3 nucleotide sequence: TGTGCCGGGGGGACTAGCCACGAGCAGTACTTC. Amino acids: CAGGTSHEQYF.

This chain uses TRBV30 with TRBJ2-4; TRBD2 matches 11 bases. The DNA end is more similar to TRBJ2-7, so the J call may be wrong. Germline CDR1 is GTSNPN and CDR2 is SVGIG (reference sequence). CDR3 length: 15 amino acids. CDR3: CAWSGGVLAGVEQYF. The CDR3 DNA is TGTGCCTGGAGTGGGGGTGTACTAGCGGGAGTCGAGCAGTACTTC.

The CDR3 DNA is TGTGCCAGCAGCCAATTTAACTCCGACACTGAAGCTTTCTTT. This encodes CASSQFNSDTEAFF. The J gene is TRBJ1-1, the V gene TRBV4-2; D unclear. Germline values: CDR1 LGHNA, CDR2 YNFKEQ. The CDR3 has 14 residues. Trimming stripped 2 bases from V and 3 bases from J, with 10 bases between.

In DNA, the CDR3 is TGTGCCATCAGTGGGAGCAGAGGAGAGACCCAGTACTTC. This encodes CAISGSRGETQYF. The V gene is TRBV10-3, the J gene TRBJ2-5; D unclear. This CDR3 contains 13 residues. Germline values: CDR1 ENHRY, CDR2 SYGVKD. Trimming took 4 bases from V and 4 from J, leaving 10 bases between them.

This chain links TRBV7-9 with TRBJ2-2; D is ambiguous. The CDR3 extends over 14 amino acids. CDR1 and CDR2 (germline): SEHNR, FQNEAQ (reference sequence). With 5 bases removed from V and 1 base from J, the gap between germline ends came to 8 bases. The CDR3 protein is CASSPPVNTGELFF. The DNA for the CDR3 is TGTGCCAGCAGCCCACCGGTGAACACCGGGGAGCTGTTTTTT.

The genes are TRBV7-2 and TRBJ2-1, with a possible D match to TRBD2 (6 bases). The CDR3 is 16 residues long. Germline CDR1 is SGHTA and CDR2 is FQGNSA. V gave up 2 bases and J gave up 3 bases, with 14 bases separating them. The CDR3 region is CASSLRPGEDYNEQFF. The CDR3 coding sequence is TGTGCCAGCAGCTTACGGCCGGGAGAGGACTACAATGAGCAGTTCTTC.

CDR3: CASSVGPEDTEAFF. The DNA for the CDR3 is TGCGCCAGCAGCGTAGGACCGGAGGACACTGAAGCTTTCTTT. The V gene is TRBV5-1, the J gene TRBJ1-1; D is uncertain. The CDR3 is 14 amino acids. The germline V and J ends were trimmed by 4 bases and 3 bases, with 13 bases remaining between them. Germline V lookup: CDR1 SGHRS, CDR2 YFSETQ.

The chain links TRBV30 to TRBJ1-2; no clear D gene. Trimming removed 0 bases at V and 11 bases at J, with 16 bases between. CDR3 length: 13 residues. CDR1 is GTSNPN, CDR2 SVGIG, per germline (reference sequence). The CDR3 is CAWSVLPAAVYTF. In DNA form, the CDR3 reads TGTGCCTGGAGTGTATTACCTGCAGCTGTTTACACCTTC. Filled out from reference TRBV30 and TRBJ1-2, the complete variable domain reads SQTIHQWPATLVQPVGSPLSLECTVEGTSNPNLYWYRQAAGRGLQLLFYSVGIGQISSEVPQNLSASRPQDRQFILSSKKLLLSDSGFYLCAWSVLPAAVYTFGSGTRLTVV.

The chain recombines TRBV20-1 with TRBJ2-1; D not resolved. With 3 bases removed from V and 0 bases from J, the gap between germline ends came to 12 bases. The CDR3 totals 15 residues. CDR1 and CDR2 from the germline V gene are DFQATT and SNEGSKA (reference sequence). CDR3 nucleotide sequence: TGCAGTGCTAGGAAGAAACTAAGCTCCTACAATGAGCAGTTCTTC. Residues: CSARKKLSSYNEQFF.

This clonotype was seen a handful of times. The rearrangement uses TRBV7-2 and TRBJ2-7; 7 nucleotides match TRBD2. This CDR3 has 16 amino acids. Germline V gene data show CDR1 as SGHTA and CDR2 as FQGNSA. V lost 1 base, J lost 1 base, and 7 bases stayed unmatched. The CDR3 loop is CASSLEAGVRSYEQYF. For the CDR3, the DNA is TGTGCCAGCAGCTTAGAGGCGGGGGTACGATCCTACGAGCAGTACTTC.

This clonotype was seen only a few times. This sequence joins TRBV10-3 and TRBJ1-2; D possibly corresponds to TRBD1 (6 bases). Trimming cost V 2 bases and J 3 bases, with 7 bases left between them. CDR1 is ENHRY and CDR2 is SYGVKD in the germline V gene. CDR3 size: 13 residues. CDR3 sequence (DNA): TGTGCCATCAGTGAGAGACAGGACTATGGCTACACCTTC. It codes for CAISERQDYGYTF.

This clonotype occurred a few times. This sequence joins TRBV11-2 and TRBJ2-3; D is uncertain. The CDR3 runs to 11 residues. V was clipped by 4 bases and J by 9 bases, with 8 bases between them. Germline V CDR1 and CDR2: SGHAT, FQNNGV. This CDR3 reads CASSYRYTQYF. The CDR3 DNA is TGTGCCAGCAGCTACCGTTACACGCAGTATTTT.

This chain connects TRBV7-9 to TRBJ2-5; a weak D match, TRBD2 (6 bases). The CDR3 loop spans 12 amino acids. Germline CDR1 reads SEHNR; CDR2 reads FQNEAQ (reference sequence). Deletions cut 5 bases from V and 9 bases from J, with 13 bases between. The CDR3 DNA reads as TGTGCCAGCAGCCCGGCGGGGTCGGCCCAGTACTTC. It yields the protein CASSPAGSAQYF.

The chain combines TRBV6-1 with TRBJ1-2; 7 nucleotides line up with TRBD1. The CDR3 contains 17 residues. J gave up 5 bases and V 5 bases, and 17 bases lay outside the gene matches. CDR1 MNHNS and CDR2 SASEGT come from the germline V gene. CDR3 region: CASSPTARQGLIYGYTF. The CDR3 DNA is TGTGCCAGCAGTCCAACTGCCCGACAGGGCTTAATATATGGCTACACCTTC.

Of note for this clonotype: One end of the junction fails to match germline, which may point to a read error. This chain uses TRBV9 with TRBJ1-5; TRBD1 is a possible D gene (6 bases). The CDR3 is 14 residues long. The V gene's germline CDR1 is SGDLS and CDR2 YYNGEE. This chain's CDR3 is CAGSVGGAGQPQHF. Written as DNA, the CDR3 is TGTGCCGGCAGCGTAGGGGGGGCGGGTCAGCCCCAGCATTTT. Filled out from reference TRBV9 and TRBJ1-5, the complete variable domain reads DSGVTQTPKHLITATGQRVTLRCSPRSGDLSVYWYQQSLDQGLQFLIQYYNGEERAKGNILERFSAQQFPDLHSELNLSSLELGDSALYFCAGSVGGAGQPQHFGDGTRLSIL.

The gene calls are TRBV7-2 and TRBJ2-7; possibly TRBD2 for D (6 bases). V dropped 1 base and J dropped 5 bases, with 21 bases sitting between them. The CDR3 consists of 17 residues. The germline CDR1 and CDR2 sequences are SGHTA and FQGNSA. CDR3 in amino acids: CASSLGGGPTFRNEQYF. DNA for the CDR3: TGTGCCAGCAGCTTAGGTGGAGGGCCCACCTTTCGGAACGAGCAGTACTTC.